These 31 T cell receptor beta chains were sequenced from one sample in a study of naive and memory T cell subsets. Both TRBC1 and TRBC2 were covered by a beta constant-region primer of two equimolar oligonucleotides. Using its own MiXCR run on the UMI-ligation and nested PCR reads, TCRdb lists one record per CDR3 protein. The repertoire has 140,000 to 150,000 distinct CDR3 sequences, 17% of them found once; the top ten carry roughly 0.14%. The specimen was naive CD4+ T cells from blood. These receptors all stem from a human donor in good health.

Ten or more counts support this clonotype. This chain links TRBV29-1 with TRBJ2-3, with D possibly matching TRBD2 (6 bases). CDR1 and CDR2 from the germline V gene are SQVTM and ANQGSEA. This CDR3 comprises 18 residues. V was clipped by 3 bases and J by 0 bases, with 22 bases between them. The CDR3 DNA reads as TGCAGCGTTGATACGGTGGGGGGACCGCATCCTAGCACAGATACGCAGTATTTT. Amino acids: CSVDTVGGPHPSTDTQYF.

Here the CDR3 reads CSAFAPPLRDRNRANYGYTF. CDR3 nucleotides: TGCAGTGCTTTCGCTCCACCTCTCCGGGACAGAAACAGAGCTAACTATGGCTACACCTTC. V and J are TRBV20-1 and TRBJ1-2; 7 bases line up with TRBD1. The CDR3 covers 20 residues. J gave up 0 bases and V 5 bases, and 24 bases lay outside the gene matches. Germline V gene data show CDR1 as DFQATT and CDR2 as SNEGSKA (reference sequence).

This clonotype has just a few counts. The gene calls are TRBV5-4 and TRBJ2-3, with TRBD2 matching over 9 bases. Looked up from germline, CDR1 is SGHNT and CDR2 is YYREEE (reference sequence). The CDR3 covers 16 residues. The trim removed 2 bases at V and 2 bases at J, leaving 6 bases unmatched. Here the CDR3 DNA reads TGTGCCAGCAGCTTACTTTTAGCGGGAGTCACAGATACGCAGTATTTT. Amino acids: CASSLLLAGVTDTQYF. The whole variable domain, remainder taken from reference TRBV5-4 and TRBJ2-3, is ETGVTQSPTHLIKTRGQQVTLRCSSQSGHNTVSWYQQALGQGPQFIFQYYREEENGRGNFPPRFSGLQFPNYSSELNVNALELDDSALYLCASSLLLAGVTDTQYFGPGTRLTVL.

The gene calls are TRBV28 and TRBJ1-1; no reliable D call. The V end lost 0 bases, the J end lost 7 bases, and 6 bases lay between the germline ends. The CDR3 covers 12 residues. Germline lookup yields CDR1 MDHEN and CDR2 SYDVKM. CDR3 coding DNA: TGTGCCAGCAGTTTATGGTCGGATGAAGCTTTCTTT. It specifies CASSLWSDEAFF. Full variable domain (outside the CDR3, taken from reference TRBV28 and TRBJ1-1): DVKVTQSSRYLVKRTGEKVFLECVQDMDHENMFWYRQDPGLGLRLIYFSYDVKMKEKGDIPEGYSVSREKKERFSLILESASTNQTSMYLCASSLWSDEAFFGQGTRLTVV.

This clonotype was observed a few times. V gene TRBV6-5 combines with J gene TRBJ2-7; D might be TRBD2 (7 bases). V gave up 4 bases and J gave up 6 bases, with 34 bases separating them. This CDR3 region has 20 residues. The germline gives CDR1 MNHEY, CDR2 SVGAGI. CDR3 residues: CASSSRGAGGFGREAPEQYF. The CDR3 DNA sequence: TGTGCCAGCAGTTCTCGGGGGGCAGGAGGATTCGGGCGGGAAGCACCCGAGCAGTACTTC.

This clonotype was found many times. The genes are TRBV7-7 and TRBJ2-3; D call uncertain. V was shortened by 5 bases and J by 4 bases, with 16 bases between the two germline ends. Germline V gives CDR1 SSHAT, CDR2 FNYEAQ (reference sequence). CDR3 size: 15 residues. The CDR3 nucleotides are TGTGCCAGCAGCGCTAGTGCGCGTTCGGCAGATACGCAGTATTTT. It yields the protein CASSASARSADTQYF.

V usage is TRBV20-1 and J usage is TRBJ2-1; the D gene could be TRBD1 or TRBD2 (5 bases each). CDR1 and CDR2 from the germline V gene are DFQATT and SNEGSKA (reference sequence). The CDR3 extends over 14 amino acids. V lost 7 bases and J lost 0, with 13 bases in between. The CDR3 DNA reads as TGCAGTGTTAGCGACAGTAGCTCCTACAATGAGCAGTTCTTC. This encodes CSVSDSSSYNEQFF.

The chain has TRBV5-1 and TRBJ2-1; 13 bases align to TRBD2. The J segment lost 4 bases and the V segment lost 2 bases, leaving 6 bases of the junction unmatched. This CDR3 region has 17 residues. Germline V lookup: CDR1 SGHRS, CDR2 YFSETQ. CDR3 sequence reads: CASSFGLAGVGYNEQFF. The CDR3 nucleotides read TGCGCCAGCAGCTTCGGACTAGCGGGAGTCGGGTACAATGAGCAGTTCTTC.

The chain recombines TRBV4-1 with TRBJ1-5; D is possibly TRBD1 (6 bases). Trimming left V 4 bases short and J 5 bases short, with 15 bases between. Germline V lookup: CDR1 MGHRA, CDR2 YSYEKL. The CDR3 contains 15 residues. The CDR3 nucleotides are TGCGCCAGCAGCCCCGCATCGGGACATCATCAGCCCCAGCATTTT. It codes for CASSPASGHHQPQHF.

V is TRBV28 and J is TRBJ2-7; tentative D call: TRBD1 (7 bases). The CDR3 sequence is 16 residues long. V was shortened by 6 bases and J by 2 bases, with 20 bases between the two germline ends. Germline V gene lookup returns CDR1 MDHEN and CDR2 SYDVKM. This CDR3 reads CASSRTGGANPYEQYF. CDR3 DNA sequence: TGTGCCAGCAGCAGGACAGGAGGGGCCAATCCCTACGAGCAGTACTTC.

The table lists this clonotype with many counts. V gene TRBV5-1 combines with J gene TRBJ2-7; weak D call: TRBD2 (6 bases). Germline values: CDR1 SGHRS, CDR2 YFSETQ. The CDR3 extends over 14 amino acids. Trimming pared 0 bases from V and 0 bases from J, leaving 7 bases between. The CDR3 loop is CASSLAGGSYEQYF. DNA for the CDR3: TGCGCCAGCAGCTTGGCCGGGGGCTCCTACGAGCAGTACTTC.

V and J are TRBV7-9 and TRBJ2-1; D not certain. V lost 1 base, J lost 15 bases, and 13 bases lay in between. The CDR3 totals 12 residues. CDR1 SEHNR and CDR2 FQNEAQ come from the germline V gene (reference sequence). DNA of the CDR3: TGTGCCAGCAGCTTAGAAGTACCCTCGGCGTTCTTC. Translation: CASSLEVPSAFF.

The J gene is TRBJ1-5, the V gene TRBV14; possible D gene TRBD1, 5 bases. V lost 4 bases and J 2 bases, leaving 24 bases between the germline ends. CDR1 and CDR2 from the germline V gene are SGHDN and FVKESK. The CDR3 runs 19 residues. The CDR3 DNA is TGTGCCAGCAGCCTCCGTCAATCCGCCGGGACGGCGGGCAATCAGCCCCAGCATTTT. Residues: CASSLRQSAGTAGNQPQHF.

This rearrangement joins TRBV6-5 to TRBJ1-3; 7 bases align to TRBD1. The CDR3 covers 16 residues. The germline CDR1 and CDR2 sequences are MNHEY and SVGAGI. Germline trimming cut 5 bases from V and 0 bases from J; bases unmatched to any gene: 7. CDR3 sequence (DNA): TGTGCCAGCAGTAGGTCCAGGGGGGTCTCTGGAAACACCATATATTTT. Translation: CASSRSRGVSGNTIYF.

This clonotype was seen a handful of times. The chain uses TRBV12-3 or TRBV12-4 and TRBJ2-5; tentatively, D is TRBD1 (5 bases). The CDR3 has 13 residues. The V and J ends lost 4 bases and 5 bases respectively, with 11 bases between them. The CDR3 region has the DNA TGTGCCAGCAGTTCAGGGCGCGCGGAGACCCAGTACTTC. As protein: CASSSGRAETQYF.

The genes are TRBV3-1 and TRBJ2-2; D unclear. Trimming took 2 bases from V and 1 from J, leaving 2 bases between them. The CDR3 is 13 residues long. The germline V gene has CDR1 LGHDT and CDR2 YNNKEL (reference sequence). The DNA of the CDR3 is TGTGCCAGCAGCCAATGGAACACCGGGGAGCTGTTTTTT. As protein: CASSQWNTGELFF. Full variable domain (rest looked up from reference TRBV3-1 and TRBJ2-2): DTAVSQTPKYLVTQMGNDKSIKCEQNLGHDTMYWYKQDSKKFLKIMFSYNNKELIINETVPNRFSPKSPDKAHLNLHINSLELGDSAVYFCASSQWNTGELFFGEGSRLTVL.

The CDR3 DNA follows: TGTGCCAGCAATTCCGGGACTAGCGGAGTGAGGTACTTC. It translates to CASNSGTSGVRYF. J is TRBJ2-7 and V is TRBV27; 11 bases are shared with TRBD2. Losses at the gene ends were 7 bases for V and 12 bases for J; bases not matched to a gene: 11. CDR1 and CDR2 from the germline V gene are MNHEY and SMNVEV (reference sequence). The CDR3 runs to 13 residues.

The chain has TRBV5-1 and TRBJ2-2; TRBD1 or TRBD2 may be the D gene (5 bases each). The CDR3 contains 16 residues. Germline V CDR1 and CDR2: SGHRS, YFSETQ. V dropped 4 bases and J dropped 0 bases, with 13 bases sitting between them. CDR3 DNA: TGCGCCAGCAGCCCCCGGGACGTGACGAACACCGGGGAGCTGTTTTTT. Translation: CASSPRDVTNTGELFF.

The chain joins TRBV13 to TRBJ2-7; 8 bases are a match to TRBD2. This CDR3 is 16 amino acids long. The germline V gene encodes CDR1 PRHDT and CDR2 FYEKMQ (reference sequence). The ends lost 2 bases at V and 4 bases at J; junction bases unmatched: 10. CDR3 sequence reads: CASSLLMKREKYEQYF. CDR3 nucleotides: TGTGCCAGCAGCTTATTAATGAAGCGGGAGAAGTACGAGCAGTACTTC.

The chain employs TRBV6-6 and TRBJ2-5; no clear D. This CDR3 contains 12 residues. CDR1 is MNHNY, CDR2 SVGAGI, per germline (reference sequence). Trimming removed 5 bases at V and 3 bases at J, with 7 bases between. The CDR3 loop is CASSLVEETQYF. DNA of the CDR3: TGTGCCAGCAGTCTCGTAGAAGAGACCCAGTACTTC.

CDR3 DNA sequence: TGTGCCAGCAGCCCCCCCCCCAGGCAGAGGGGCACAGATACGCAGTATTTT. It codes for CASSPPPRQRGTDTQYF. V gene TRBV5-4 combines with J gene TRBJ2-3, with D maybe TRBD2 (5 bases). The length of the CDR3 is 17 residues. Per germline, CDR1 SGHNT and CDR2 YYREEE (reference sequence). Trimming left V 4 bases short and J 1 base short, with 19 bases between.

The rearrangement joins TRBV28 to TRBJ2-5; D uncertain. CDR3 length: 14 amino acids. CDR1 is MDHEN, CDR2 SYDVKM, per germline. Trimming stripped 1 base from V and 2 bases from J, with 8 bases between. Here the CDR3 DNA reads TGTGCCAGCAGTTTATCCTCATGGCAAGAGACCCAGTACTTC. It specifies CASSLSSWQETQYF.

The genes are TRBV5-1 and TRBJ2-5; the D gene is possibly TRBD2 (5 bases). Germline V gene sequence: CDR1 SGHRS, CDR2 YFSETQ. The CDR3 spans 12 residues. V lost 2 bases and J 5 bases, leaving 7 bases between the germline ends. The CDR3 nucleotides are TGCGCCAGCAGCTTCCGCGGGGAGACCCAGTACTTC. Amino acids: CASSFRGETQYF.

The genes are TRBV12-3 or TRBV12-4 and TRBJ2-2; 7 positions agree with TRBD1. V lost 5 bases, J lost 5 bases, and 14 bases stayed unmatched. The CDR3 spans 17 residues. The CDR3 reads CASSPHTTGRGTGELFF. The DNA for the CDR3 is TGTGCCAGCAGTCCGCACACGACAGGGCGAGGTACCGGGGAGCTGTTTTTT.

This chain connects TRBV20-1 to TRBJ1-5; D call uncertain. This CDR3 comprises 14 residues. The germline CDR1 and CDR2 sequences are DFQATT and SNEGSKA (reference sequence). The germline V and J ends were trimmed by 1 base and 4 bases, with 11 bases remaining between them. CDR3 amino acids: CSARAGSTNQPQHF. Here the CDR3 DNA reads TGCAGTGCTAGAGCGGGCAGTACTAATCAGCCCCAGCATTTT.

The chain recombines TRBV30 with TRBJ2-1; weak D call: TRBD2 (5 bases). The CDR3 has 15 amino acids. Trimming pared 2 bases from V and 7 bases from J, leaving 18 bases between. Germline V gene lookup returns CDR1 GTSNPN and CDR2 SVGIG (reference sequence). CDR3 protein: CAWSQLSWTPNEQFF. CDR3 bases: TGTGCCTGGAGTCAATTGTCGTGGACTCCGAATGAGCAGTTCTTC.

This clonotype was detected only once. V gene TRBV20-1 combines with J gene TRBJ1-4, with 7 bases matching TRBD1. V lost 5 bases and J lost 7; bases outside the gene matches: 7. The germline CDR1 and CDR2 sequences are DFQATT and SNEGSKA (reference sequence). This CDR3 is built from 13 residues. CDR3 nucleotides: TGCAGTGCTGACTATACAGGGGCTGAAAAACTGTTTTTT. This gives the protein CSADYTGAEKLFF.

This clonotype was found a few times. The rearrangement joins TRBV15 to TRBJ2-5; the match to TRBD2 covers 8 bases. Per germline, CDR1 LNHNV and CDR2 YYDKDF (reference sequence). There are 15 residues in the CDR3. Trimming cost V 1 base and J 4 bases; bases outside gene matches: 5. The CDR3 region has the DNA TGTGCCACCAGCAGAGGCGGGAGCGGGAGAGAGACCCAGTACTTC. Translation gives CATSRGGSGRETQYF.

Ten or more counts support this clonotype. This chain uses TRBV20-1 with TRBJ2-7, with 12 bases fitting TRBD2. Germline assignment: CDR1 DFQATT and CDR2 SNEGSKA (reference sequence). The CDR3 consists of 16 residues. With V trimmed by 3 bases and J by 0 bases, 6 bases remained unmatched. The CDR3 DNA is TGCAGTGCTAGTCAGACTAGCGGGAGCGTCTCCTACGAGCAGTACTTC. Protein product: CSASQTSGSVSYEQYF.

This chain uses TRBV20-1 with TRBJ1-5; tentative D call: TRBD1 (6 bases). Germline values: CDR1 DFQATT, CDR2 SNEGSKA (reference sequence). Trimming pared 0 bases from V and 3 bases from J, leaving 12 bases between. CDR3 size: 15 residues. The CDR3 sequence is CSARDGGHFNQPQHF. The DNA of the CDR3 is TGCAGTGCTAGAGACGGGGGACACTTCAATCAGCCCCAGCATTTT.

In this sample, this clonotype turned up a few times. The V and J genes are TRBV20-1 and TRBJ2-7, with 9 nucleotides matching TRBD2. The CDR3 loop spans 14 amino acids. With 6 bases clipped from V and 1 base from J, the junction kept 7 bases outside the gene matches. Germline loops: CDR1 DFQATT, CDR2 SNEGSKA (reference sequence). As DNA, the CDR3 is TGCAGTGCGAAAATAGCGGGAGTATCCTACGAGCAGTACTTC. It translates to CSAKIAGVSYEQYF.